This TCR beta chain was recovered during a study of blood T cell repertoires in COVID-19. About the study: The United States, Italy and Spain were the sources of the acute and convalescent COVID-19 samples. In each case, the material was cDNA or gDNA derived from T cells, B-cell-depleted T cells, or PBMCs.

The germline CDR1 and CDR2 sequences are SNHLY and FYNNEI. V was pared by 4 bases and J by 6 bases, with 9 bases of the junction left unmatched. The CDR3 totals 14 residues. In the study's own analysis: How many nucleated cells were present was estimated from reference gene primer amplification. TCRdb's table, derived via immunoSEQ multiplex PCR, lists solely in-frame clones and lacks some. V, J and clone size are taken as reported in that table, and D and trimming were inferred from the DNA itself. The sample lists about 230,000 clones, approximately 82% occurring once. The chain is built from TRBV2 and TRBJ2-7, with 7 bases that match TRBD1. This clonotype originated in a woman in her 70s with active or convalescent COVID-19. Sequenced material: peripheral blood. CDR3 sequence (DNA): TGTGCCAGCAGTGTAATGGTTACAGGGGCCGAGCAGTACTTC. Translating gives CASSVMVTGAEQYF.